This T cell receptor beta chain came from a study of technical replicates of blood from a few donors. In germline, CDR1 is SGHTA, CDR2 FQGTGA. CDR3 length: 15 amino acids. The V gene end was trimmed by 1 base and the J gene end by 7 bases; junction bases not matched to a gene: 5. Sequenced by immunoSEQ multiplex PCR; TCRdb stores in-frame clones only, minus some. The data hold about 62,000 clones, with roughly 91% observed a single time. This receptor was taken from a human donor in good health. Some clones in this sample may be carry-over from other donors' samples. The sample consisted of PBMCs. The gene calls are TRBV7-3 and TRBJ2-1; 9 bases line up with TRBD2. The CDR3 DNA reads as TGTGCCAGCAGCTTAAGCGGGGGGGCCGAAAATGAGCAGTTCTTC. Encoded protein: CASSLSGGAENEQFF. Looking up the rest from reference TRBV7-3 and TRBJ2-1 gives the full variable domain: GAGVSQTPSNKVTEKGKYVELRCDPISGHTALYWYRQSLGQGPEFLIYFQGTGAADDSGLPNDRFFAVRPEGSVSTLKIQRTERGDSAVYLCASSLSGGAENEQFFGPGTRLTVL.